Presented here are 28 T cell receptor beta chains from one specimen sequenced in a study of blood T cell repertoires in COVID-19. Sequencing was performed with immunoSEQ multiplex PCR; in TCRdb, only in-frame clones are kept and a portion is missing. This table has under 200,000 clones, less than 90% appearing once. The sequenced sample consisted of peripheral blood. The receptors come from a man between 70 and 80 years old with active or convalescent COVID-19.

The rearrangement uses TRBV11-3 and TRBJ2-1; D is perhaps TRBD1 (7 bases). Germline V gene sequence: CDR1 SGHNT, CDR2 YENEEA. This CDR3 has 15 amino acids. V lost 3 bases and J lost 5, with 14 bases in between. The CDR3 DNA sequence: TGTGCCAGCAGCTTGGGCGGGACAGCAAACAATGAGCAGTTCTTC. Its protein product is CASSLGGTANNEQFF.

The chain joins TRBV6-5 to TRBJ2-7; TRBD1 matches at 10 bases. Per the germline V gene, CDR1 is MNHEY and CDR2 is SVGAGI. With V trimmed by 7 bases and J by 2 bases, 5 bases remained unmatched. The CDR3 runs to 14 residues. CDR3 sequence: CASIRDRGAYEQYF. CDR3 DNA: TGTGCCAGCATCCGGGACAGGGGTGCCTACGAGCAGTACTTC.

DNA of the CDR3: TGTGCCAGCAGTTCGACACTAGCGGGGGCCCCAGATACGCAGTATTTT. Translated, it gives CASSSTLAGAPDTQYF. This chain links TRBV27 with TRBJ2-3; 11 nucleotides match TRBD2. This CDR3 comprises 16 residues. Per the germline V gene, CDR1 is MNHEY and CDR2 is SMNVEV (reference sequence). V shed 4 bases, J shed 4 bases, and the junction held 7 bases outside the gene matches.

The chain recombines TRBV4-1 with TRBJ2-4; TRBD2 matches 9 bases. This CDR3 contains 19 residues. From germline, CDR1 is MGHRA and CDR2 YSYEKL. V lost 4 bases, J lost 0 bases, and 13 bases stayed unmatched. The CDR3 DNA sequence: TGCGCCAGCAGCCCGGAGATAGCGGGAGATTCTCTAGCCAAAAACATTCAGTACTTC. This sequence encodes CASSPEIAGDSLAKNIQYF.

The chain employs TRBV28 and TRBJ2-2; D call uncertain. Germline CDR1 reads MDHEN; CDR2 reads SYDVKM. V was shortened by 5 bases and J by 6 bases, with 10 bases between the two germline ends. There are 13 residues in the CDR3. The CDR3 sequence: CASSQQRPGELFF. DNA of the CDR3: TGTGCCAGCAGTCAACAGAGACCCGGGGAGCTGTTTTTT.

This chain connects TRBV7-9 to TRBJ2-1; 9 bases map to TRBD2. After removal of 5 bases from V and 5 bases from J, the junction contained 4 bases not matched to a gene. CDR1 and CDR2 from the germline V gene are SEHNR and FQNEAQ (reference sequence). The CDR3 contains 14 residues. CDR3 amino acids: CASSPGTSNNEQFF. DNA for the CDR3: TGTGCCAGCAGCCCCGGGACTAGCAACAATGAGCAGTTCTTC.

The rearrangement uses TRBV20-1 and TRBJ1-2; 9 nucleotides agree with TRBD1. Per the germline V gene, CDR1 is DFQATT and CDR2 is SNEGSKA (reference sequence). V trimming: 3 bases; J trimming: 2 bases; junction bases outside the gene matches: 10. The length of the CDR3 is 16 residues. The CDR3 protein is CSASTQGALTNYGYTF. Written as DNA, the CDR3 is TGCAGTGCTAGTACACAGGGGGCGCTAACCAACTATGGCTACACCTTC.

The chain couples TRBV5-1 to TRBJ2-2; 10 nucleotides line up with TRBD2. Looked up from germline, CDR1 is SGHRS and CDR2 is YFSETQ. V dropped 4 bases and J dropped 4; count of bases not matched to a gene: 10. The CDR3 consists of 17 residues. The CDR3: CASSLSRTSGATGELFF. The CDR3, as DNA: TGCGCCAGCAGCCTCAGTCGGACTAGCGGAGCCACCGGGGAGCTGTTTTTT.

The chain employs TRBV7-2 and TRBJ2-2, with D possibly being TRBD1 (6 bases). CDR1 SGHTA and CDR2 FQGNSA come from the germline V gene. The germline V and J ends were trimmed by 2 bases and 6 bases, with 10 bases remaining between them. This CDR3 spans 14 amino acids. The CDR3 nucleotides are TGTGCCAGCAGCTTAAACAGGGTTTCCGGGGAGCTGTTTTTT. Amino acids: CASSLNRVSGELFF.

The chain links TRBV6-1 to TRBJ2-5; TRBD1 aligns across 8 bases. V shed 3 bases, J shed 4 bases, and the junction held 13 bases outside the gene matches. Looked up from germline, CDR1 is MNHNS and CDR2 is SASEGT. The CDR3 length is 17 residues. The CDR3 loop reads CASSDSRWGRGRETQYF. CDR3 in DNA: TGTGCCAGCAGTGATTCCAGATGGGGCAGGGGGCGAGAGACCCAGTACTTC.

The J gene is TRBJ1-2, the V gene TRBV14; the match to TRBD1 covers 9 bases. The CDR3 is 13 residues long. With 5 bases clipped from V and 6 bases from J, the junction kept 4 bases outside the gene matches. Germline lookup yields CDR1 SGHDN and CDR2 FVKESK. CDR3 sequence reads: CASSFRTGDGYTF. Written as DNA, the CDR3 is TGTGCCAGCAGCTTTAGGACAGGGGATGGCTACACCTTC.

This chain uses TRBV5-8 with TRBJ2-2; TRBD1 aligns across 7 bases. Per germline, CDR1 SGHTS and CDR2 YDEGEE. The CDR3 extends over 16 amino acids. V shed 5 bases and J 0 bases; nucleotides not matched to a gene: 7. DNA of the CDR3: TGTGCCAGCAGGCGACCAGGGGGTACGAACACCGGGGAGCTGTTTTTT. It translates to CASRRPGGTNTGELFF.

The chain couples TRBV18 to TRBJ2-5, with a weak D call TRBD1 (6 bases). The V end lost 3 bases, the J end lost 1 base, and 9 bases lay between the germline ends. In germline, CDR1 is KGHSH, CDR2 LQKENI. This CDR3 is built from 14 residues. The CDR3 DNA is TGTGCCAGCTCACCCGGACAGACCCAAGAGACCCAGTACTTC. Residues: CASSPGQTQETQYF.

The chain couples TRBV18 to TRBJ1-4; D is uncertain. The CDR3 spans 14 residues. Trimming cost V 5 bases and J 7 bases, with 14 bases left between them. Germline CDR1 reads KGHSH; CDR2 reads LQKENI. The CDR3, as DNA: TGTGCCAGCTCATCAGCGACGGATTCTGAAAAACTGTTTTTT. Protein: CASSSATDSEKLFF.

J is TRBJ2-7 and V is TRBV2, with D possibly being TRBD1 (6 bases). Per germline, CDR1 SNHLY and CDR2 FYNNEI. The CDR3 covers 14 residues. Deletions cut 3 bases from V and 5 bases from J, with 14 bases between. The CDR3 DNA reads TGTGCCAGCAGTGATTCCGGGACAAAAAACGAGCAGTACTTC. Its protein is CASSDSGTKNEQYF.

The chain couples TRBV11-2 to TRBJ1-1; maybe TRBD1 (6 bases). CDR1 is SGHAT, CDR2 FQNNGV, per germline. Trimming cost V 5 bases and J 5 bases, with 18 bases left between them. The CDR3 contains 15 residues. The CDR3 spells CASSARPGGETEAFF. DNA of the CDR3: TGTGCCAGCAGCGCTCGCCCGGGGGGCGAGACTGAAGCTTTCTTT.

The count of this clone is one. This sequence joins TRBV4-1 and TRBJ1-1; 8 nucleotides agree with TRBD1. Germline values: CDR1 MGHRA, CDR2 YSYEKL. J lost 0 bases, V lost 3 bases, and 3 bases had no gene match. CDR3 length equals 15 residues. CDR3: CASSHPTGVNTEAFF. The CDR3 coding sequence is TGCGCCAGCAGCCACCCGACAGGGGTGAACACTGAAGCTTTCTTT.

J is TRBJ2-2 and V is TRBV5-1; tentative D call: TRBD2 (6 bases). The germline V and J ends were trimmed by 1 base and 4 bases, with 11 bases remaining between them. This CDR3 comprises 15 residues. Germline V gene sequence: CDR1 SGHRS, CDR2 YFSETQ. The DNA of the CDR3 is TGCGCCAGCAGCTTGAGGCAGGGAGGCACCGGGGAGCTGTTTTTT. Its translation is CASSLRQGGTGELFF.

The gene calls are TRBV6-2 or TRBV6-3 and TRBJ1-2; 7 nucleotides agree with TRBD1. This CDR3 has 14 amino acids. J gave up 5 bases and V 2 bases, and 5 bases lay outside the gene matches. CDR1 and CDR2 from the germline V gene are MNHEY and SVGEGT. As DNA, the CDR3 is TGTGCCAGCAGTTACAGGGGGCCGATTTATGGCTACACCTTC. Its translation is CASSYRGPIYGYTF.

A note on this clone: At the DNA level, this CDR3 is encoded by other sequences in the same sample as well. The chain combines TRBV12-5 with TRBJ1-2; TRBD1 might be the D (5 bases). Germline V gene sequence: CDR1 LGHNT, CDR2 FRNRAP. This CDR3 is 12 amino acids long. Trimming shortened V by 6 bases and J by 7 bases, and 12 bases separated the two germline ends. CDR3 nucleotide sequence: TGTGCTAGTGGCCTGGGGGGGAGTGGCTACACCTTC. Its protein is CASGLGGSGYTF.

The rearrangement uses TRBV7-8 and TRBJ2-3; 10 nucleotides line up with TRBD2. CDR1 SGHVS and CDR2 FQNEAQ come from the germline V gene. The V segment lost 3 bases and the J segment 4 bases; nucleotides outside the gene matches: 4. The CDR3 has 15 amino acids. The CDR3 protein is CASSFLAGAADTQYF. The CDR3 coding sequence is TGTGCCAGCAGCTTCCTAGCGGGGGCGGCAGATACGCAGTATTTT.

This chain uses TRBV19 with TRBJ1-2; 7 positions agree with TRBD1. The CDR3 loop spans 13 amino acids. Germline V CDR1 and CDR2: LNHDA, SQIVND (reference sequence). With 5 bases clipped from V and 3 bases from J, the junction kept 3 bases outside the gene matches. Here the CDR3 reads CASSGDRDYGYTF. In DNA form, the CDR3 reads TGTGCCAGTAGTGGGGACAGAGACTATGGCTACACCTTC.

This clone has only one observation. The rearrangement joins TRBV6-6 to TRBJ1-1, with 10 bases that match TRBD1. The trim removed 7 bases at V and 0 bases at J, leaving 5 bases unmatched. Germline assignment: CDR1 MNHNY and CDR2 SVGAGI (reference sequence). The CDR3 is made up of 15 amino acids. Here the CDR3 reads CASTRDRGLNTEAFF. In DNA form, the CDR3 reads TGTGCCAGCACCCGGGACAGGGGCCTGAACACTGAAGCTTTCTTT.

This clone has a handful of counts. The chain combines TRBV28 with TRBJ2-3; D perhaps matches TRBD2 (5 bases). The CDR3 runs 13 residues. Germline CDR1 MDHEN, CDR2 SYDVKM. Trimming cost V 4 bases and J 10 bases, with 15 bases left between them. DNA for the CDR3: TGTGCCAGCAGTTCCCCGCCCCCCGGGGCGCAGTATTTT. It is translated as CASSSPPPGAQYF. The full variable domain, with the rest looked up from reference TRBV28 and TRBJ2-3, is DVKVTQSSRYLVKRTGEKVFLECVQDMDHENMFWYRQDPGLGLRLIYFSYDVKMKEKGDIPEGYSVSREKKERFSLILESASTNQTSMYLCASSSPPPGAQYFGPGTRLTVL.

The rearrangement joins TRBV4-3 to TRBJ1-6; 8 positions agree with TRBD1. V shed 0 bases, J shed 9 bases, and the junction held 1 base outside the gene matches. CDR3 size: 14 residues. Looked up from germline, CDR1 is LGHNA and CDR2 is YSLEER. The CDR3 here is CASSQDRGLSPLHF. The CDR3, as DNA: TGCGCCAGCAGCCAAGACAGGGGGCTTTCACCCCTCCACTTT.

A single count supports this clone. The genes are TRBV30 and TRBJ2-1, with TRBD2 identical over 7 bases. This CDR3 spans 16 amino acids. Losses at the gene ends were 3 bases for V and 0 bases for J; bases not matched to a gene: 8. Germline lookup yields CDR1 GTSNPN and CDR2 SVGIG (reference sequence). The CDR3: CAWSSLSSGSYNEQFF. CDR3 nucleotides: TGTGCCTGGAGCTCACTCTCTAGCGGCTCCTACAATGAGCAGTTCTTC.

The chain uses TRBV28 and TRBJ2-1; D not resolved. The CDR3 has 15 amino acids. Germline V CDR1 and CDR2: MDHEN, SYDVKM. Trimming took 3 bases from V and 2 from J, leaving 11 bases between them. The CDR3 spells CASSFDTQAYNEQFF. The CDR3 DNA reads as TGTGCCAGCAGTTTTGATACTCAAGCCTACAATGAGCAGTTCTTC.

This clone was observed a single time. The V gene is TRBV5-1, the J gene TRBJ2-1; 9 bases are a match to TRBD1. This CDR3 spans 15 amino acids. V lost 7 bases to trimming and J lost 4 bases; unmatched junction nucleotides: 9. Germline values: CDR1 SGHRS, CDR2 YFSETQ. The CDR3 loop is CASERGGQGYNEQFF. The CDR3 DNA follows: TGCGCCAGCGAACGTGGGGGACAGGGATACAATGAGCAGTTCTTC.